One sample yielded the 2 T cell receptor beta chains listed below, sequenced in a study of glioma-infiltrating T cells. TCR alpha and beta CDR3 regions were amplified from RNA using iRepertoire nested multiplex PCR. Each CDR3 protein gets one entry after TCRdb re-called the multiplex PCR reads with MiXCR. The repertoire consists of 90,000 or so distinct CDR3 sequences, with roughly 37% occurring once and the leading ten covering around two fifths. The sample consisted of glioma tissue, nonneoplastic brain tissue, or PBMCs (not recorded which). Receptors were obtained from a human donor with low-grade glioma or glioblastoma, undergoing nonglioma brain surgery, or in good health (not recorded which).

In regard to this clonotype: This may arise from a read error, as a much more abundant clone is one base away. The chain links TRBV7-9 to TRBJ2-1, with 14 bases lining up with TRBD2. Near its end, the DNA agrees better with TRBJ2-5, so the J call may be wrong. The CDR3 covers 17 residues. CDR1 is SEHNR, CDR2 FQNEAQ, per germline (reference sequence). CDR3 sequence reads: CAGSFVGTSGGQETQYF. CDR3 nucleotides: TGTGCCGGCAGCTTCGTCGGGACTAGCGGGGGACAAGAGACCCAGTACTTC.

At least ten counts were recorded for this clonotype. The chain links TRBV20-1 to TRBJ2-5; a possible D gene is TRBD1 (5 bases). The V and J ends lost 3 bases and 4 bases respectively, with 15 bases between them. Germline V gene sequence: CDR1 DFQATT, CDR2 SNEGSKA (reference sequence). The CDR3 spans 14 residues. Here the CDR3 DNA reads TGCAGTGCTAGCCCCCTAAGGGGCCGAGAGACCCAGTACTTC. This codes for CSASPLRGRETQYF.